These 21 T cell receptor beta chains came from one sample sequenced in a study of T cells in Graves' hyperthyroidism and ophthalmopathy. Using RNA transcripts as the source, TCR beta CDR3 regions were amplified. The HTBI primer set was used in a first-round RT-PCR of the TCR CDR3. TCRdb re-derived calls from the multiplex PCR reads in MiXCR, one entry per CDR3 protein. The data hold 130,000 to 150,000 distinct CDR3 sequences, with 22% observed a single time. Sequencing was carried out using blood. The receptors come from a woman aged 50 to 60 with Graves' hyperthyroidism that later progressed to Graves' ophthalmopathy.

This clonotype was seen a handful of times. This chain's CDR3 is CARTLFGEGHFPATQYF. CDR3 nucleotides: TGTGCCAGGACCCTTTTTGGGGAGGGCCACTTCCCAGCTACGCAGTATTTT. The J gene is TRBJ2-3, the V gene TRBV19; 7 nucleotides line up with TRBD2. The CDR3 has 17 residues. With V trimmed by 9 bases and J by 8 bases, 23 bases remained unmatched. The germline V gene encodes CDR1 LNHDA and CDR2 SQIVND (reference sequence).

This clonotype was seen ten or more times. This chain joins TRBV7-2 and TRBJ2-1, with 11 bases matching TRBD2. The CDR3 is 16 residues long. Trimming cost V 4 bases and J 9 bases; bases outside gene matches: 11. CDR1 and CDR2 (germline): SGHTA, FQGNSA. The chain's CDR3 is CASSSTLAGGGSEQFF. As DNA, the CDR3 is TGTGCCAGCAGCTCCACTTTAGCGGGAGGGGGCAGTGAGCAGTTCTTC.

The rearrangement uses TRBV24-1 and TRBJ2-4; D not resolved. The V end was cut by 2 bases, the J end by 3 bases, with 4 bases between. Germline-derived CDR1 and CDR2 are KGHDR and SFDVKD. The CDR3 is made up of 13 amino acids. The CDR3: CATSDWDKNIQYF. CDR3 coding DNA: TGTGCCACCAGTGATTGGGACAAAAACATTCAGTACTTC.

There are many counts of this clonotype. V gene TRBV6-1 combines with J gene TRBJ1-5; D uncertain. Trimming removed 6 bases at V and 4 bases at J, with 13 bases between. Germline loops: CDR1 MNHNS, CDR2 SASEGT. CDR3 length equals 14 residues. The CDR3 is CASRPSGGNQPQHF. CDR3 bases: TGTGCCAGCAGGCCGAGTGGCGGGAATCAGCCCCAGCATTTT.

V is TRBV28 and J is TRBJ2-4; no clear D. This CDR3 spans 15 amino acids. Germline CDR1 and CDR2: MDHEN and SYDVKM. Trimming took 3 bases from V and 3 from J, leaving 12 bases between them. CDR3 loop: CASSFVGPGKNIQYF. CDR3 nucleotides: TGTGCCAGCAGTTTCGTCGGACCAGGCAAAAACATTCAGTACTTC.

This clonotype was detected ten times or more. V and J are TRBV20-1 and TRBJ1-6, with D possibly being TRBD1 (5 bases). This CDR3 spans 13 amino acids. Per the germline V gene, CDR1 is DFQATT and CDR2 is SNEGSKA (reference sequence). With 2 bases removed from V and 8 bases from J, the gap between germline ends came to 10 bases. Here the CDR3 DNA reads TGCAGTGCTAGAAGGGGCGCCTATTCACCCCTCCACTTT. Amino acids: CSARRGAYSPLHF.

This clonotype was picked up many times. This rearrangement joins TRBV7-8 to TRBJ1-5; D unresolved. V lost 5 bases, J lost 4 bases, and 24 bases lay in between. CDR3 size: 18 residues. The germline V gene encodes CDR1 SGHVS and CDR2 FQNEAQ. This CDR3 is CASSVADRGKNRNQPQHF. CDR3 in DNA: TGTGCCAGCAGCGTGGCCGACCGGGGAAAAAACCGGAATCAGCCCCAGCATTTT.

This clonotype showed up just a few times. Mismatch with germline at one junction end may stem from a read error. This sequence joins TRBV6-2 or TRBV6-3 and TRBJ2-5; D remains ambiguous. Germline assignment: CDR1 MNHEY and CDR2 SVGEGT. The CDR3 spans 11 residues. The CDR3 nucleotides are TGTGCCAGCAGTCCCCTCGAGACCCAGCACTTC. Translating gives CASSPLETQHF.

The V call is TRBV6-6, the J call TRBJ1-3; D is possibly TRBD1 (6 bases). Trimming took off 2 bases at V and 1 base at J, with 15 bases between the two ends. The CDR3 covers 17 residues. Germline loops: CDR1 MNHNY, CDR2 SVGAGI (reference sequence). The CDR3 loop is CASSYRGGGASGNTIYF. The CDR3 coding sequence is TGTGCCAGCAGTTACCGGGGGGGGGGCGCATCTGGAAACACCATATATTTT.

V is TRBV28 and J is TRBJ2-1; D is possibly TRBD2 (6 bases). Deletions cut 7 bases from V and 1 base from J, with 23 bases between. The CDR3 spans 18 residues. The germline gives CDR1 MDHEN, CDR2 SYDVKM. The CDR3 reads CASIRLLGGRRSYNEQFF. The CDR3 coding sequence is TGTGCCAGCATTCGTTTGTTGGGGGGTCGTCGTTCCTACAATGAGCAGTTCTTC.

This clonotype occurred many times. The chain recombines TRBV28 with TRBJ1-5; D gene unclear. Trimming took 5 bases from V and 5 from J, leaving 10 bases between them. Germline CDR1 reads MDHEN; CDR2 reads SYDVKM. This CDR3 is 13 amino acids long. Written as DNA, the CDR3 is TGTGCCAGCAGTGGCGACGGTTATCAGCCCCAGCATTTT. It encodes CASSGDGYQPQHF.

As DNA, the CDR3 is TGTGCCAGCAGCTATACAGGAGATACGCAGTATTTT. It yields the protein CASSYTGDTQYF. The V gene is TRBV11-2, the J gene TRBJ2-3, with D possibly being TRBD1 (5 bases). CDR1 is SGHAT, CDR2 FQNNGV, per germline. This CDR3 has 12 residues. Trimming removed 4 bases at V and 5 bases at J, with 7 bases between.

The rearrangement links TRBV7-8 to TRBJ2-7; D is uncertain. Germline-derived CDR1 and CDR2 are SGHVS and FQNEAQ. V dropped 1 base and J dropped 0 bases, with 7 bases sitting between them. The CDR3 covers 14 residues. The CDR3 loop is CASSLGYNSYEQYF. The CDR3, as DNA: TGTGCCAGCAGCTTAGGGTACAACTCCTACGAGCAGTACTTC.

This clonotype was counted once. The rearrangement links TRBV18 to TRBJ1-5, with TRBD1 identical over 7 bases. J was trimmed by 3 bases and V by 5 bases; bases with no gene match: 7. Germline CDR1 is KGHSH and CDR2 is LQKENI. This CDR3 contains 15 residues. The DNA of the CDR3 is TGTGCCAGCTCAGCGACAGGGTTTAACAATCAGCCCCAGCATTTT. Amino acids: CASSATGFNNQPQHF.

This clonotype was counted many times. The chain uses TRBV5-1 and TRBJ2-1; 12 nucleotides line up with TRBD2. The CDR3 is 23 amino acids. The V segment lost 3 bases and the J segment 0 bases; nucleotides outside the gene matches: 22. Germline CDR1 and CDR2: SGHRS and YFSETQ. CDR3 DNA: TGCGCCAGCAGCTCAGACGGGACTAGCGGGCGGGGGGGCCTAAAATTCTCCTACAATGAGCAGTTCTTC. Protein: CASSSDGTSGRGGLKFSYNEQFF.

This clonotype was observed at least ten times. The genes are TRBV28 and TRBJ2-7, with 9 bases matching TRBD1. This CDR3 region has 15 residues. Unmatched junction bases numbered 7, after V lost 3 bases and J lost 4 bases. Germline CDR1 is MDHEN and CDR2 is SYDVKM. CDR3: CASSLTGTGPYEQYF. CDR3 nucleotides: TGTGCCAGCAGTTTGACCGGGACAGGGCCTTACGAGCAGTACTTC.

This clonotype was seen many times. J is TRBJ2-5 and V is TRBV18; D gene uncertain. V dropped 1 base and J dropped 2 bases, with 8 bases sitting between them. CDR1 is KGHSH, CDR2 LQKENI, per germline. CDR3 length: 14 residues. The CDR3 DNA reads as TGTGCCAGCTCACCACGGGCTACTCAAGAGACCCAGTACTTC. This gives the protein CASSPRATQETQYF.

Ten or more counts support this clonotype. The chain links TRBV28 to TRBJ2-7; D may be TRBD2 (6 bases). Germline V CDR1 and CDR2: MDHEN, SYDVKM. Trimming removed 6 bases from V and 5 bases from J, with 17 bases in between. The CDR3 length is 14 residues. As DNA, the CDR3 is TGTGCCAGCAGCCCGCCGGGAGAATCCGACGAGCAGTACTTC. Translation: CASSPPGESDEQYF.

The rearrangement joins TRBV19 to TRBJ2-5; D unresolved. Per germline, CDR1 LNHDA and CDR2 SQIVND (reference sequence). Trimming left V 5 bases short and J 4 bases short, with 17 bases between. CDR3 length: 15 amino acids. The CDR3, as DNA: TGTGCCAGTAGTGAATCCGCAGGCCCCGCAGAGACCCAGTACTTC. The encoded protein is CASSESAGPAETQYF. Complete variable domain (other parts from reference TRBV19 and TRBJ2-5): DGGITQSPKYLFRKEGQNVTLSCEQNLNHDAMYWYRQDPGQGLRLIYYSQIVNDFQKGDIAEGYSVSREKKESFPLTVTSAQKNPTAFYLCASSESAGPAETQYFGPGTRLLVL.

In this sample, this clonotype turned up many times. The chain is built from TRBV12-3 or TRBV12-4 and TRBJ2-7, with 8 nucleotides matching TRBD2. Trimming cost V 5 bases and J 3 bases; bases outside gene matches: 6. The length of the CDR3 is 14 residues. CDR3 nucleotide sequence: TGTGCCAGCAGTCCTCATAGCGGGGTCTACGAGCAGTACTTC. This gives the protein CASSPHSGVYEQYF.

This clonotype was found many times. The V gene is TRBV27, the J gene TRBJ2-7; D possibly matches TRBD1 or TRBD2 (7 bases each). The V and J ends lost 3 bases and 1 base respectively, with 16 bases between them. The length of the CDR3 is 16 residues. CDR1 is MNHEY, CDR2 SMNVEV, per germline (reference sequence). CDR3 amino acids: CASSFRGRGRSYEQYF. CDR3 DNA: TGTGCCAGCAGTTTCAGAGGGAGGGGGCGATCCTACGAGCAGTACTTC.